One and the same sample provided the 10 T cell receptor beta chains below, sequenced in a study of cytomegalovirus exposure and HLA in healthy donors. PCR was performed using 60 Vbeta and 13 Jbeta primers. Sequencing was performed with immunoSEQ multiplex PCR; in TCRdb, only in-frame clones are kept and a portion is missing. The sample lists tens of thousands of clones; roughly 82% were seen once. The specimen sequenced was PBMCs. Every receptor here comes from a man between 65 and 85 years old in good health and CMV-seropositive.

The chain joins TRBV18 to TRBJ1-5; weak D call: TRBD1 (6 bases). The CDR3 is 14 amino acids. Trimming stripped 6 bases from V and 1 base from J, with 10 bases between. Germline V gene lookup returns CDR1 KGHSH and CDR2 LQKENI. Written as DNA, the CDR3 is TGTGCCAGCTCGCCTGGACAGAGCAATCAGCCCCAGCATTTT. This sequence encodes CASSPGQSNQPQHF.

This clone was observed a few times. The rearrangement joins TRBV10-1 to TRBJ2-7; 8 bases agree with TRBD2. CDR3 length: 14 residues. CDR1 WNHNN and CDR2 SYGVQD come from the germline V gene (reference sequence). After removal of 2 bases from V and 2 bases from J, the junction contained 2 bases not matched to a gene. CDR3 sequence (DNA): TGCGCCAGCAGTGAGGGCGGGAGGCCCTACGAGCAGTACTTC. The encoded protein is CASSEGGRPYEQYF.

This chain connects TRBV6-1 to TRBJ1-4; TRBD1 might be the D (5 bases). The CDR3 is 15 amino acids. Trimming removed 4 bases from V and 7 bases from J, with 16 bases in between. In germline, CDR1 is MNHNS, CDR2 SASEGT. CDR3 sequence (DNA): TGTGCCAGCAGTGGTTGGGGAGGGGTTGGTGAAAAACTGTTTTTT. Amino acid sequence: CASSGWGGVGEKLFF.

The chain combines TRBV7-2 with TRBJ2-5, with 8 positions matching TRBD1. Germline V CDR1 and CDR2: SGHTA, FQGNSA. This CDR3 region has 15 residues. V lost 4 bases and J lost 6; bases outside the gene matches: 10. The CDR3 spells CASSSYRTGLQTQYF. The CDR3 DNA follows: TGTGCCAGCAGCTCCTACAGGACAGGGCTACAGACCCAGTACTTC. Filled out from reference TRBV7-2 and TRBJ2-5, the complete variable domain reads GAGVSQSPSNKVTEKGKDVELRCDPISGHTALYWYRQSLGQGLEFLIYFQGNSAPDKSGLPSDRFSAERTGGSVSTLTIQRTQQEDSAVYLCASSSYRTGLQTQYFGPGTRLLVL.

V and J are TRBV2 and TRBJ1-5; D is perhaps TRBD1 (6 bases). The CDR3 consists of 13 residues. Per the germline V gene, CDR1 is SNHLY and CDR2 is FYNNEI. Trimming removed 6 bases from V and 4 bases from J, with 10 bases in between. The CDR3 bases are TGTGCCAGCAGCCCGGACAGTAATCAGCCCCAGCATTTT. It translates to CASSPDSNQPQHF.

V gene TRBV6-1 combines with J gene TRBJ2-5; 9 bases line up with TRBD2. This CDR3 has 19 residues. The V segment lost 2 bases and the J segment 1 base; nucleotides outside the gene matches: 14. Germline CDR1 and CDR2: MNHNS and SASEGT. The CDR3, as DNA: TGTGCCAGCAGTGAACCCCTGAGACTAGCGGCCTATTTCCAAGAGACCCAGTACTTC. Residues: CASSEPLRLAAYFQETQYF.

The V call is TRBV10-3, the J call TRBJ2-6, with 8 bases lining up with TRBD1. The CDR3 covers 17 residues. Trimming took 6 bases from V and 0 from J; bases not matched to a gene: 7. Germline V gene data show CDR1 as ENHRY and CDR2 as SYGVKD. The CDR3 sequence: CAISRTGMGSGANVLTF. CDR3 bases: TGTGCCATCAGCCGGACAGGGATGGGCTCTGGGGCCAACGTCCTGACTTTC.

The V gene is TRBV5-1, the J gene TRBJ1-2; possibly TRBD1 for D (6 bases). CDR3 size: 15 residues. Between the trimmed V and J ends, which lost 1 base and 10 bases, there was a span of 20 bases. The germline CDR1 and CDR2 sequences are SGHRS and YFSETQ. This CDR3 reads CASSLRQTRPGDYTF. The DNA of the CDR3 is TGCGCCAGCAGCTTGAGGCAAACTCGCCCAGGGGACTACACCTTC. The entire variable domain, with the rest obtained from reference TRBV5-1 and TRBJ1-2, is as follows: KAGVTQTPRYLIKTRGQQVTLSCSPISGHRSVSWYQQTPGQGLQFLFEYFSETQRNKGNFPGRFSGRQFSNSRSEMNVSTLELGDSALYLCASSLRQTRPGDYTFGSGTRLTVV.

The V call is TRBV6-1, the J call TRBJ2-1; D may be TRBD1 (8 bases). The V end was cut by 6 bases, the J end by 6 bases, with 18 bases between. Germline assignment: CDR1 MNHNS and CDR2 SASEGT. There are 15 residues in the CDR3. The CDR3 DNA reads as TGTGCCAGCAGGGGGGGGCAGGGGGCTAGCAATGAGCAGTTCTTC. This encodes CASRGGQGASNEQFF.

The chain recombines TRBV7-3 with TRBJ1-1; 7 nucleotides match TRBD1. Germline CDR1 and CDR2: SGHTA and FQGTGA. The CDR3 is 13 amino acids. V lost 5 bases to trimming and J lost 5 bases; unmatched junction nucleotides: 5. The CDR3 coding sequence is TGTGCCAGCAGCCTCGACAGGGAAACTGAAGCTTTCTTT. Translation: CASSLDRETEAFF.